This T cell receptor (beta chain) was sequenced during a study of human T cells and chemical hapten exposure. This clonotype was counted ten times or more. TCRdb reprocessed the RACE reads with MiXCR, giving one entry per CDR3 protein. Of 40,000 to 50,000 distinct CDR3 sequences detected, about 4% appear once; the ten largest clones hold around 26%. Time point given: patch test 1, 2 weeks after DPC sensitization. The sample's treatment: therapeutic diphenylcyclopropenone sensitization with weekly scalp DPC. Unfractionated whole blood was the source of the extracted total RNA. The CDR3 consists of 13 residues. Germline V gene sequence: CDR1 ENHRY, CDR2 SYGVKD. V was clipped by 8 bases and J by 7 bases, with 18 bases between them.

The material was whole blood, obtained in connection with sensitization to the hapten diphenylcyclopropenone (DPC). The TCR originated in a man aged 45 to 65 with alopecia areata. Some clones in this sample may be carry-over from other donors' samples. This chain joins TRBV10-3 and TRBJ2-7; perhaps TRBD2 as D (6 bases). The CDR3 loop reads CAISREPIREQYF. DNA of the CDR3: TGTGCCATCTCCCGGGAGCCGATAAGGGAGCAGTACTTC.